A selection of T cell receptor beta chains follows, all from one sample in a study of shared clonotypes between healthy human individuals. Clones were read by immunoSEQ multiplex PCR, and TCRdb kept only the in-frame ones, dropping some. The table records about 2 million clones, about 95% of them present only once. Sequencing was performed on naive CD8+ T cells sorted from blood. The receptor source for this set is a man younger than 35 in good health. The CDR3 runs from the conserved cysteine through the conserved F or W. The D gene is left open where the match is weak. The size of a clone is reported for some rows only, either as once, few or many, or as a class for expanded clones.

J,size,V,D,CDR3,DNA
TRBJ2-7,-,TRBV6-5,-,CADLASYEQYF,TGTGCCGATCTAGCCTCCTACGAGCAGTACTTC
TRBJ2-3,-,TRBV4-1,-,CASSHGPIEWGDSTDTQYF,TGCGCCAGCAGCCATGGCCCAATCGAATGGGGGGATAGCACAGATACGCAGTATTTT
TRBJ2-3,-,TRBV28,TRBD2,CASSAGGADTQYF,TGTGCCAGCAGCGCGGGGGGGGCAGATACGCAGTATTTT
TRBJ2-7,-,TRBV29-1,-,CSVRGGTGSPYEQYF,TGCAGCGTTCGGGGGGGGACAGGAAGCCCCTACGAGCAGTACTTC
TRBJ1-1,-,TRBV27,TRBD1,CASSNTGGSEAFF,TGTGCCAGCAGTAACACAGGGGGCTCGGAAGCTTTCTTT
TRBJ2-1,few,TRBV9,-,CASSVDTNNEQFF,TGTGCCAGCAGCGTTGACACGAACAATGAGCAGTTCTTC
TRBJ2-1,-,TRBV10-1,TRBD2,CASSESTSGVWNEQFF,TGCGCCAGCAGTGAGTCGACTAGCGGGGTGTGGAATGAGCAGTTCTTC
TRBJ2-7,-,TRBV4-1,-,CASSQEHGYEQYF,TGCGCCAGCAGCCAGGAACACGGCTACGAGCAGTACTTC
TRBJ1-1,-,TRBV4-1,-,CASSQLGGSGLGTEAFF,TGCGCCAGCAGCCAGTTGGGGGGTTCTGGCCTGGGCACTGAAGCTTTCTTT
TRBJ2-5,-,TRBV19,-,CASSIAAAQETQYF,TGTGCCAGTAGTATAGCGGCAGCTCAAGAGACCCAGTACTTC
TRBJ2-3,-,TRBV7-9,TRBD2,CASSQGLAGGGDTQYF,TGTGCCAGCAGCCAAGGACTAGCGGGAGGAGGGGATACGCAGTATTTT
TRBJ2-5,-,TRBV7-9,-,CASSPLSETQYF,TGTGCCAGCAGCCCCCTTTCGGAGACCCAGTACTTC
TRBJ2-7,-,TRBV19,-,CASGAGTALEQYF,TGTGCCAGTGGCGCCGGGACGGCCCTCGAGCAGTACTTC
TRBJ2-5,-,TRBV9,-,CASSVGAGETQYF,TGTGCCAGCAGCGTAGGAGCGGGCGAGACCCAGTACTTC
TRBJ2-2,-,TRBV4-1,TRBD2,CASSQDSGEPMNTGELFF,TGCGCCAGCAGCCAAGATAGCGGGGAACCCATGAACACCGGGGAGCTGTTTTTT
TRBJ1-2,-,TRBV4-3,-,CASSQDGSYYGYTF,TGCGCCAGCAGCCAAGACGGGTCTTACTATGGCTACACCTTC
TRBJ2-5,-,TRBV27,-,CASSLSFSETQYF,TGTGCCAGCAGTTTATCGTTTAGCGAGACCCAGTACTTC
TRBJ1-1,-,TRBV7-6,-,CASSLGRNTEAFF,TGTGCCAGCAGCTTAGGCAGAAACACTGAAGCTTTCTTT
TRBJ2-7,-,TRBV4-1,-,CASSPLTAPYEQYF,TGCGCCAGCAGCCCCCTGACAGCCCCCTACGAGCAGTACTTC
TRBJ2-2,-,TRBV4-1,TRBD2,CASRPAASWGEGWTGELFF,TGCGCCAGCAGACCGGCCGCCAGTTGGGGGGAGGGATGGACCGGGGAGCTGTTTTTT
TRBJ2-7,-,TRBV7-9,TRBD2,CASSLTSVPWEQYF,TGTGCCAGCAGCTTGACTAGCGTCCCCTGGGAGCAGTACTTC
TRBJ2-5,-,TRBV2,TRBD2,CASSEASGGIETQYF,TGTGCCAGCAGTGAAGCTAGCGGGGGTATAGAGACCCAGTACTTC
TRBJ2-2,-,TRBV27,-,CASSPDENTGELFF,TGTGCCAGCAGTCCGGACGAGAACACCGGGGAGCTGTTTTTT
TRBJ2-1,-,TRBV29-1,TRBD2,CSLILAGPYNEQFF,TGCAGCCTCATTCTAGCGGGGCCATACAATGAGCAGTTCTTC
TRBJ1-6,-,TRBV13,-,CASSRVLRDSPLHF,TGTGCCAGCAGCCGAGTTCTCCGGGATTCACCCCTCCACTTT
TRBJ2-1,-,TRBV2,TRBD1,CASLQIGTGGYNEQFF,TGTGCCAGCCTTCAAATAGGGACAGGGGGCTACAATGAGCAGTTCTTC
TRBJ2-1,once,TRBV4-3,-,CASSQDAGSSYNEQFF,TGCGCCAGCAGCCAAGATGCGGGTAGCTCCTACAATGAGCAGTTCTTC
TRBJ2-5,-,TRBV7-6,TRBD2,CASSFRSSLASETQYF,TGTGCCAGCAGCTTTAGATCCTCACTAGCGTCGGAGACCCAGTACTTC
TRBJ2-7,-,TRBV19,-,CASSIDSYEQYF,TGTGCCAGTAGTATTGACTCCTACGAGCAGTACTTC
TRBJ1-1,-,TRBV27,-,CASTVIGGSPEAFF,TGTGCCAGCACGGTCATAGGGGGTTCCCCTGAAGCTTTCTTT
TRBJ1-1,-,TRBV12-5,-,CASGEPLGAGDTEAFF,TGTGCTAGTGGTGAACCCCTCGGGGCGGGGGACACTGAAGCTTTCTTT